Below are 11 T cell receptor beta chains sequenced from a single sample in a study of T cells in Graves' hyperthyroidism and ophthalmopathy. RNA transcripts served as the template for amplifying TCR beta CDR3 regions. HTBI primers were employed in a first-round RT-PCR of the TCR CDR3. Using its own MiXCR run on the multiplex PCR reads, TCRdb lists one record per CDR3 protein. The sample contains 640,000 or so distinct CDR3 sequences, 11% to 15% of which appear only once. Sample: blood. The receptors originated from a woman between 18 and 30 years old with Graves' ophthalmopathy.

This clonotype occurred many times. J is TRBJ2-3 and V is TRBV24-1, with 7 bases fitting TRBD2. The junction had 9 bases not matched to a gene; V was cut back by 2 bases and J by 2 bases. Per the germline V gene, CDR1 is KGHDR and CDR2 is SFDVKD. The CDR3 extends over 17 amino acids. This CDR3 reads CATSDWRGSGTTDTQYF. CDR3 nucleotide sequence: TGTGCCACCAGTGATTGGCGGGGGAGCGGAACCACAGATACGCAGTATTTT.

This clonotype was recorded a few times. The V and J genes are TRBV4-3 and TRBJ2-7; D unresolved. Germline assignment: CDR1 LGHNA and CDR2 YSLEER. The CDR3 is made up of 16 amino acids. Trimming left V 0 bases short and J 5 bases short, with 17 bases between. The CDR3 DNA reads as TGCGCCAGCAGCCAAGAAGGTCGATCTACACGGGACGAGCAGTACTTC. This sequence encodes CASSQEGRSTRDEQYF.

V gene TRBV29-1 combines with J gene TRBJ2-2; 11 nucleotides align to TRBD1. Germline V CDR1 and CDR2: SQVTM, ANQGSEA. The J segment lost 6 bases and the V segment lost 3 bases, leaving 6 bases of the junction unmatched. The CDR3 contains 15 residues. The CDR3 spells CSVDRGQGVAGELFF. The CDR3 coding sequence is TGCAGCGTTGACAGGGGACAGGGGGTCGCCGGGGAGCTGTTTTTT.

This clonotype appeared many times. The rearrangement uses TRBV20-1 and TRBJ2-7; 7 nucleotides line up with TRBD2. Per the germline V gene, CDR1 is DFQATT and CDR2 is SNEGSKA (reference sequence). With 2 bases clipped from V and 0 bases from J, the junction kept 7 bases outside the gene matches. This CDR3 has 15 residues. CDR3 protein: CSARPLAASSYEQYF. The CDR3 DNA reads TGCAGTGCTAGACCCCTAGCGGCCAGCTCCTACGAGCAGTACTTC.

This clonotype was picked up many times. The chain uses TRBV20-1 and TRBJ2-5, with 7 bases matching TRBD2. This CDR3 has 15 residues. Trimming took 0 bases from V and 5 from J; bases not matched to a gene: 9. In germline, CDR1 is DFQATT, CDR2 SNEGSKA (reference sequence). CDR3: CSARDWGRAGETQYF. As DNA, the CDR3 is TGCAGTGCTAGAGATTGGGGGAGGGCGGGGGAGACCCAGTACTTC.

Comment on this clonotype: This may arise from a read error, as a much more abundant clone is one base away. The chain couples TRBV3-1 to TRBJ2-1; 12 bases agree with TRBD2. Germline V gene data show CDR1 as LGHDT and CDR2 as YNNKEL (reference sequence). V lost 4 bases, J lost 2 bases, and 6 bases stayed unmatched. This CDR3 is built from 17 residues. CDR3 amino acids: CASSPSTSGSPYNEQFF. The CDR3 nucleotides are TGTGCCAGCAGCCCCTCGACTAGCGGGAGCCCCTACAATGAGCAGTTCTTC.

This clonotype was counted ten times or more. The rearrangement joins TRBV12-3 or TRBV12-4 to TRBJ1-2; 8 nucleotides match TRBD1. The V and J ends lost 4 bases and 4 bases, in that order; junction bases with no gene match: 11. This CDR3 has 16 residues. The DNA of the CDR3 is TGTGCCAGCAGTTCGCGCCCGGACAGGGCAACCTATGGCTACACCTTC. Translating gives CASSSRPDRATYGYTF.

This clonotype was found many times. V is TRBV6-2 or TRBV6-3 and J is TRBJ1-5; maybe TRBD1 (5 bases). This CDR3 contains 11 residues. The germline V gene has CDR1 MNHEY and CDR2 SVGEGT. The CDR3 here is CATGRNQPQHF. The CDR3 bases are TGTGCTACGGGGCGCAATCAGCCCCAGCATTTT.

This clonotype has at least ten counts. The V gene is TRBV20-1, the J gene TRBJ1-1; D perhaps matches TRBD1 (5 bases). V was clipped by 4 bases and J by 12 bases, with 15 bases between them. CDR3 length: 11 residues. Germline V gene lookup returns CDR1 DFQATT and CDR2 SNEGSKA (reference sequence). For the CDR3, the DNA is TGCAGTGCTACCCGGGGCAGCGCGACTTTCTTT. Translating it yields CSATRGSATFF.

This clonotype was seen at least ten times. The chain uses TRBV27 and TRBJ2-2, with a weak D call TRBD2 (5 bases). Germline-derived CDR1 and CDR2 are MNHEY and SMNVEV (reference sequence). The V gene lost 6 bases and the J gene lost 7 bases, with 12 bases spanning the gap. CDR3 size: 13 residues. CDR3 sequence (DNA): TGTGCCAGCAGGAACCTACGGGGCGGGGAGCTGTTTTTT. This translates into CASRNLRGGELFF.

This clonotype was recorded at least ten times. The chain links TRBV14 to TRBJ2-5, with 9 bases that match TRBD2. The CDR3 spans 18 residues. The V gene end was trimmed by 2 bases and the J gene end by 2 bases; junction bases not matched to a gene: 12. Germline lookup yields CDR1 SGHDN and CDR2 FVKESK. The CDR3 DNA follows: TGTGCCAGCAGCCAACAGACTAGCGGTTTCTCCCATCAAGAGACCCAGTACTTC. Amino acids: CASSQQTSGFSHQETQYF.